This T cell receptor beta chain comes out of a study of CD8+CD57+ T cells in acquired aplastic anemia. Background on the study: Quantities of DNA derived from sorted CD4+ and CD8+ cells averaged 3.2 ug. Around 11 million reads, on average, were obtained for CD4+ cells from healthy donors.

Note on this clonotype: Its antigen is unknown.

Study-level results: No significant difference in CD8+ Simpson's diversity was found between patients and controls. Researchers report that 25 to 30 CD8+ CDR3 sequences appeared in both patients and controls.

Both TCR beta VDJ combination and CDR3 sequence profiling were carried out. Genomic DNA was the template for this profiling. TCRdb reprocessed the reads via MiXCR and lists one record per CDR3 protein. The sample holds 400,000 to 450,000 distinct CDR3 sequences, 65% to 80% seen once. This clonotype was sampled from a human donor in good health, serving as a control. The sequencing input was sorted CD4+, CD8+, or CD8+CD57+ T cells (not recorded which) from PBMCs.

The CDR3 sequence: CASKRGNFEETQYF. In nucleotides, the CDR3 is TGTGCCAGCAAGCGGGGGAATTTTGAAGAGACCCAGTACTTC. The J gene is TRBJ2-5, the V gene TRBV28; 8 bases align to TRBD2. The V and J ends lost 7 bases and 3 bases, in that order; junction bases with no gene match: 7. The CDR3 has 14 residues. Germline CDR1 and CDR2: MDHEN and SYDVKM.